Described below is a single TCR beta chain sequence and its context. Its antigen is not identified. The PCR used 60 V beta and 13 J beta primers. Generated by immunoSEQ multiplex PCR, the TCRdb table keeps only in-frame clones and is missing some. The sample lists roughly 87,000 clones, around 83% occurring once. This record comes from a study of glioma-infiltrating T cells after dendritic cell vaccination. Across the study: The vaccine used monocyte-derived dendritic cells pulsed overnight with autologous tumor lysate. Whole-study findings and limits: No direct clonality-survival link was found; a diverse polyclonal response may matter. Estimated pretreatment TIL content predicted outcome after dendritic cell vaccination.

Sample time point: after dendritic cell vaccination, including at tumor progression/relapse. The CDR3 has 14 amino acids. The V segment lost 4 bases and the J segment 7 bases; nucleotides outside the gene matches: 4. CDR1 SGHTS and CDR2 YDEGEE come from the germline V gene. The sequencing used blood, collected after dendritic cell vaccination. The chain carries TRBV5-8 and TRBJ2-1, with TRBD1 matching over 11 bases. The receptor's source is a human donor with glioblastoma. The CDR3 DNA follows: TGTGCCAGCAGCCCTGGGACAGGGGGAAATGAGCAGTTCTTC. Amino acids: CASSPGTGGNEQFF.